This TCR delta chain appears in the sequencing data of a study of gamma-delta chains in newborns, infants, children. Study information: Innate gammadelta T cells reportedly expand polyclonally right after birth, driven by microbial exposure, per the title.

The J segment lost 0 bases and the V segment lost 3 bases, leaving 15 bases of the junction unmatched. Germline CDR1 reads GEAIGNYY; CDR2 reads EKD. The CDR3 runs to 18 residues. TCRdb reanalysed the reads via CATT. The sample has 10,000 or so delta-chain clones, 22% seen once. A few counts support this clone. Material for sequencing was blood. J is TRDJ1 and V is TRDV2; 7 bases align to TRDD3. This clonotype was obtained from a child who was a newborn, infant or young child, either healthy, febrile or measles-vaccinated (not recorded which). The CDR3 region is CACDSITGDLMYTDKLIF. DNA of the CDR3: TGTGCCTGTGACTCCATCACTGGGGATCTAATGTACACCGATAAACTCATCTTT.